These 22 T cell receptor beta chains were sequenced from one sample in a study of technical replicates of blood from a few donors. The assay was immunoSEQ multiplex PCR, and TCRdb's table has in-frame clones only and misses some. This repertoire shows approximately 84,000 clones, about 98% found once; its top ten account for around 0.15%. The sample comprised T cells isolated from PBMCs. Source of these receptors: a human donor in good health.

This clone was seen a single time. The chain carries TRBV9 and TRBJ2-3, with a possible D match to TRBD2 (5 bases). Looked up from germline, CDR1 is SGDLS and CDR2 is YYNGEE. Deletions cut 7 bases from V and 0 bases from J, with 12 bases between. This CDR3 region has 14 residues. CDR3 region: CASSGYSSTDTQYF. CDR3 DNA sequence: TGTGCCAGCTCGGGGTACTCTAGCACAGATACGCAGTATTTT.

The CDR3 nucleotides are TGTGCCAGTTACCGCGGGGGTCGCACAGATACGCAGTATTTT. Protein sequence: CASYRGGRTDTQYF. The rearrangement joins TRBV2 to TRBJ2-3; TRBD2 agrees at 7 bases. The junction had 7 bases not matched to a gene; V was cut back by 9 bases and J by 1 base. Germline loops: CDR1 SNHLY, CDR2 FYNNEI. The CDR3 totals 14 residues.

This chain joins TRBV5-1 and TRBJ2-1; D might be TRBD1 (7 bases). The germline V gene has CDR1 SGHRS and CDR2 YFSETQ. The length of the CDR3 is 13 residues. Trimming took 4 bases from V and 8 from J, leaving 13 bases between them. The CDR3 region is CASSRRGRDEQFF. The CDR3 DNA follows: TGCGCCAGCAGCCGGAGGGGGCGCGATGAGCAGTTCTTC. Full variable domain (remainder filled in from reference TRBV5-1 and TRBJ2-1): KAGVTQTPRYLIKTRGQQVTLSCSPISGHRSVSWYQQTPGQGLQFLFEYFSETQRNKGNFPGRFSGRQFSNSRSEMNVSTLELGDSALYLCASSRRGRDEQFFGPGTRLTVL.

This clone was picked up one time. This rearrangement joins TRBV7-2 to TRBJ1-5; the D is unclear. Germline CDR1 SGHTA, CDR2 FQGNSA. CDR3 size: 13 residues. V was pared by 5 bases and J by 5 bases, with 10 bases between. The CDR3 DNA follows: TGTGCCAGCAGCATACGACTAGATCAGCCCCAGCATTTT. It encodes CASSIRLDQPQHF.

This chain links TRBV28 with TRBJ2-7; D may be TRBD1 (6 bases). Germline CDR1 and CDR2: MDHEN and SYDVKM. The germline V and J ends were trimmed by 3 bases and 2 bases, with 14 bases remaining between them. The CDR3 is made up of 15 amino acids. The CDR3 sequence is CASSFAWQGTYEQYF. CDR3 sequence (DNA): TGTGCCAGCAGTTTTGCGTGGCAGGGGACCTACGAGCAGTACTTC. The full variable domain, with the rest looked up from reference TRBV28 and TRBJ2-7, is DVKVTQSSRYLVKRTGEKVFLECVQDMDHENMFWYRQDPGLGLRLIYFSYDVKMKEKGDIPEGYSVSREKKERFSLILESASTNQTSMYLCASSFAWQGTYEQYFGPGTRLTVT.

The V gene is TRBV7-9, the J gene TRBJ2-3; 8 nucleotides agree with TRBD1. V lost 4 bases to trimming and J lost 3 bases; unmatched junction nucleotides: 6. CDR1 and CDR2 from the germline V gene are SEHNR and FQNEAQ (reference sequence). The CDR3 sequence is 15 residues long. Written as DNA, the CDR3 is TGTGCCAGCAGCTACGACAGGGGTTTGACAGATACGCAGTATTTT. The encoded protein is CASSYDRGLTDTQYF.

The chain couples TRBV28 to TRBJ2-1; D unclear. This CDR3 has 16 residues. Germline lookup yields CDR1 MDHEN and CDR2 SYDVKM. The V gene lost 1 base and the J gene lost 3 bases, with 13 bases spanning the gap. In DNA, the CDR3 is TGTGCCAGCAGTTTATTCCCCAACGCGGACTACAATGAGCAGTTCTTC. As protein: CASSLFPNADYNEQFF.

This rearrangement joins TRBV27 to TRBJ1-1; 8 positions agree with TRBD1. The germline CDR1 and CDR2 sequences are MNHEY and SMNVEV (reference sequence). The CDR3 extends over 15 amino acids. J lost 6 bases, V lost 5 bases, and 11 bases had no gene match. In DNA, the CDR3 is TGTGCCAGCAGTAGCACAGGGGGACTCAACGCTGAAGCTTTCTTT. Translated, it gives CASSSTGGLNAEAFF.

This chain links TRBV4-1 with TRBJ2-7; 10 bases map to TRBD2. Losses at the gene ends were 4 bases for V and 4 bases for J; bases not matched to a gene: 10. The CDR3 runs 16 residues. Germline CDR1 MGHRA, CDR2 YSYEKL. The CDR3 loop reads CASSLTLGLAEYEQYF. The DNA of the CDR3 is TGCGCCAGCAGCCTAACACTAGGACTAGCGGAATACGAGCAGTACTTC.

The rearrangement links TRBV7-3 to TRBJ1-2; possible D gene TRBD1, 6 bases. Trimming removed 5 bases at V and 4 bases at J, with 14 bases between. The germline V gene has CDR1 SGHTA and CDR2 FQGTGA. The CDR3 is made up of 14 amino acids. The chain's CDR3 is CASSPSDSVYGYTF. CDR3 DNA sequence: TGTGCCAGCAGCCCGTCGGACAGCGTCTATGGCTACACCTTC.

V is TRBV7-9 and J is TRBJ2-5, with D perhaps matching TRBD2 (5 bases). The CDR3 has 14 residues. Germline CDR1 SEHNR, CDR2 FQNEAQ (reference sequence). V dropped 4 bases and J dropped 5 bases, with 14 bases sitting between them. The CDR3 here is CASSSTDSRETQYF. CDR3 coding DNA: TGTGCCAGCAGCTCAACGGACTCTCGGGAGACCCAGTACTTC.

V usage is TRBV28 and J usage is TRBJ2-7; D perhaps matches TRBD2 (6 bases). CDR1 and CDR2 from the germline V gene are MDHEN and SYDVKM. The length of the CDR3 is 13 residues. The ends were cut back, 6 bases at V and 8 bases at J, with 17 bases in the middle. The CDR3 bases are TGTGCCAGCAGCGCGGGACCCCCAGGACAGCAGTACTTC. Its protein is CASSAGPPGQQYF.

This clone has only one observation. The CDR3 DNA reads TGTGCCTGGAGTGTCTCCCTTACAGGGCAGCCCCAGCATTTT. As protein: CAWSVSLTGQPQHF. The chain recombines TRBV30 with TRBJ1-5; maybe TRBD1 (6 bases). There are 14 residues in the CDR3. V lost 0 bases, J lost 7 bases, and 13 bases lay in between. Germline-derived CDR1 and CDR2 are GTSNPN and SVGIG (reference sequence).

The chain carries TRBV14 and TRBJ1-4; D is ambiguous. Germline CDR1 reads SGHDN; CDR2 reads FVKESK. The CDR3 is made up of 15 amino acids. Trimming removed 1 base at V and 8 bases at J, with 14 bases between. The CDR3 DNA sequence: TGTGCCAGCAGCCAAGCTCCTGGGGAGCCAGAAAAACTGTTTTTT. As protein: CASSQAPGEPEKLFF.

V is TRBV28 and J is TRBJ1-4, with 7 bases identical to TRBD1. V was pared by 5 bases and J by 4 bases, with 4 bases of the junction left unmatched. CDR1 is MDHEN and CDR2 is SYDVKM in the germline V gene. The CDR3 totals 14 residues. CDR3 in DNA: TGTGCCAGCAGTCGGGACAGCTATAATGAAAAACTGTTTTTT. Its translation is CASSRDSYNEKLFF.

Concerning this clone itself: The junction differs from germline at one of its ends, possibly a read error. CDR3 sequence (DNA): TGCGCCAGCAGTTTGGGACAGAACTATGGCTACACCTTC. Protein product: CASSLGQNYGYTF. This sequence joins TRBV5-1 and TRBJ1-2, with TRBD1 matching 7 bases. Germline assignment: CDR1 SGHRS and CDR2 YFSETQ. The CDR3 spans 13 residues. The complete variable domain, with remaining parts taken from reference TRBV5-1 and TRBJ1-2, reads KAGVTQTPRYLIKTRGQQVTLSCSPISGHRSVSWYQQTPGQGLQFLFEYFSETQRNKGNFPGRFSGRQFSNSRSEMNVSTLELGDSALYLCASSLGQNYGYTFGSGTRLTVV.

The V and J genes are TRBV28 and TRBJ2-1, with 10 bases identical to TRBD2. Germline CDR1 is MDHEN and CDR2 is SYDVKM. The V and J ends lost 3 bases and 5 bases, in that order; junction bases with no gene match: 7. This CDR3 is 16 amino acids long. The CDR3 DNA sequence: TGTGCCAGCAGTTTGGTGGGACTAGCGCGAAACAATGAGCAGTTCTTC. This translates into CASSLVGLARNNEQFF.

V usage is TRBV6-5 and J usage is TRBJ2-7; TRBD1 aligns across 7 bases. The J segment lost 1 base and the V segment lost 5 bases, leaving 8 bases of the junction unmatched. The CDR3 sequence is 15 residues long. Germline CDR1 MNHEY, CDR2 SVGAGI. CDR3 coding DNA: TGTGCCAGCAGTCCGCCGGGACAGCCGTCCTACGAGCAGTACTTC. This codes for CASSPPGQPSYEQYF.

The chain links TRBV7-9 to TRBJ1-6; D is perhaps TRBD1 (5 bases). The CDR3 totals 15 residues. Trimming left V 4 bases short and J 8 bases short, with 15 bases between. The germline gives CDR1 SEHNR, CDR2 FQNEAQ (reference sequence). The CDR3 region has the DNA TGTGCCAGCAGCTACTATTTCCAGGGCGATTCACCCCTCCACTTT. The encoded protein is CASSYYFQGDSPLHF. Variable domain in full (rest from reference TRBV7-9 and TRBJ1-6): DTGVSQNPRHKITKRGQNVTFRCDPISEHNRLYWYRQTLGQGPEFLTYFQNEAQLEKSRLLSDRFSAERPKGSFSTLEIQRTEQGDSAMYLCASSYYFQGDSPLHFGNGTRLTVT.

The chain is built from TRBV6-5 and TRBJ2-5; TRBD2 is a possible D gene (5 bases). Germline CDR1 is MNHEY and CDR2 is SVGAGI. CDR3 length: 13 residues. V shed 6 bases and J shed 5 bases, with 13 bases lying between them. The CDR3, as DNA: TGTGCCAGCAGACGGGATCCTGGGGAGACCCAGTACTTC. Translating it yields CASRRDPGETQYF.

V usage is TRBV30 and J usage is TRBJ1-3; a possible D gene is TRBD1 (6 bases). CDR1 and CDR2 from the germline V gene are GTSNPN and SVGIG (reference sequence). V shed 5 bases and J shed 0 bases, with 20 bases lying between them. The CDR3 runs 17 residues. CDR3 nucleotides: TGTGCCTGGTTCCCTCCGCCGGGACAAAGCTCTGGAAACACCATATATTTT. Translating it yields CAWFPPPGQSSGNTIYF.

V is TRBV5-4 and J is TRBJ2-5, with 9 bases matching TRBD1. Germline loops: CDR1 SGHNT, CDR2 YYREEE (reference sequence). V lost 2 bases, J lost 5 bases, and 7 bases stayed unmatched. This CDR3 comprises 15 residues. The CDR3 spells CASSFGDRVWETQYF. CDR3 nucleotide sequence: TGTGCCAGCAGCTTCGGGGACAGGGTGTGGGAGACCCAGTACTTC.